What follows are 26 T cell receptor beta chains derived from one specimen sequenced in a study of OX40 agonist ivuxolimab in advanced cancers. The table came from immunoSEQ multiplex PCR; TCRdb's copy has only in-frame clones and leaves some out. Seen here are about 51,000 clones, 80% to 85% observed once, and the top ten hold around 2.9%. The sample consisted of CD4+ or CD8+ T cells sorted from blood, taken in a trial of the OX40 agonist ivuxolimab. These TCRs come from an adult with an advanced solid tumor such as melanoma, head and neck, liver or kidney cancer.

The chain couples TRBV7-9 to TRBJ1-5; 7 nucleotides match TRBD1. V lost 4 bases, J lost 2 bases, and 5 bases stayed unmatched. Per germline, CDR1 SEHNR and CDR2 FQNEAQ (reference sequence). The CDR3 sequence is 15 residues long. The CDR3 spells CASSSTGQGNQPQHF. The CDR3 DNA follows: TGTGCCAGCAGCTCAACCGGACAGGGCAATCAGCCCCAGCATTTT.

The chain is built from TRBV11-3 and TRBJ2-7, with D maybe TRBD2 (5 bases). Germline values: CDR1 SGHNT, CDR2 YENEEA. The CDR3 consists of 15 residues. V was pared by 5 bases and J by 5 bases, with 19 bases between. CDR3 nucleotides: TGTGCCAGCAGCCCTACGGGCGGGCTCAGGCACGAGCAGTACTTC. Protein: CASSPTGGLRHEQYF.

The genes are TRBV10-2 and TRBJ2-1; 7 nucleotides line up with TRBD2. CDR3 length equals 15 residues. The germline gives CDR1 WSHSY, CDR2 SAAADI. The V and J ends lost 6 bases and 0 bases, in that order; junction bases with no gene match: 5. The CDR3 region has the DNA TGCGCCAGCAGACCAGCGGGGAGCTCCTACAATGAGCAGTTCTTC. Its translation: CASRPAGSSYNEQFF.

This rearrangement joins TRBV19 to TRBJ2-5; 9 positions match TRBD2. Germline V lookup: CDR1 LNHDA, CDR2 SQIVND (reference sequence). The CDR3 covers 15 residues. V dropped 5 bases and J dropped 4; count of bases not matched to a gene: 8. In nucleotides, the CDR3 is TGTGCCAGTAGTCTGGGGGGTAGCGGGGGAGAGACCCAGTACTTC. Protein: CASSLGGSGGETQYF.

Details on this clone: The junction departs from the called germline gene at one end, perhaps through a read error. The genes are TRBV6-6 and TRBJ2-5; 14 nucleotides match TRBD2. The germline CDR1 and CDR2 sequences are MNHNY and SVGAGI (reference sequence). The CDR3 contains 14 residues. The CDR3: CASLTSGGEETRYF. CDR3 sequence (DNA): TGTGCCAGCCTGACTAGCGGGGGGGAGGAGACCCGGTACTTC.

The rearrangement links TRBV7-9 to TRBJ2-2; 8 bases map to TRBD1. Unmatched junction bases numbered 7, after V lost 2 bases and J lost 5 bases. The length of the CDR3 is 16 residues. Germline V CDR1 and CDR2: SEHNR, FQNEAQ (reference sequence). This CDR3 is CASSLSLTGDTGELFF. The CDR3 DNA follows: TGTGCCAGCAGCTTATCACTGACAGGGGATACCGGGGAGCTGTTTTTT.

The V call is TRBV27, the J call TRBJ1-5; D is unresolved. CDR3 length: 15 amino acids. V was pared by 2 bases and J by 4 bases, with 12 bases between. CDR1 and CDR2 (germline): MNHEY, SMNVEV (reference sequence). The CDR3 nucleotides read TGTGCCAGCAGTTTAGAGGCTTTCGGGAATCAGCCCCAGCATTTT. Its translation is CASSLEAFGNQPQHF.

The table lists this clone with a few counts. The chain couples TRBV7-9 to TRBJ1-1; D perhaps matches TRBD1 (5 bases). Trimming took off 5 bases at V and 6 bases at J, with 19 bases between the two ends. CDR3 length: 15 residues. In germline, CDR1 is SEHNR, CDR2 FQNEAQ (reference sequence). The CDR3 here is CASSPGRGGGAEAFF. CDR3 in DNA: TGTGCCAGCAGCCCAGGAAGGGGTGGAGGGGCTGAAGCTTTCTTT.

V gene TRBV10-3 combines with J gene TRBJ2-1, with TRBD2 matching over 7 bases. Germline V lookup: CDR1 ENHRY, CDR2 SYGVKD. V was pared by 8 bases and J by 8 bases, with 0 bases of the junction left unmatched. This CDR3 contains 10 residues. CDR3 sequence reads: CAIGRDEQFF. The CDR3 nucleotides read TGTGCCATCGGGAGGGATGAGCAGTTCTTC.

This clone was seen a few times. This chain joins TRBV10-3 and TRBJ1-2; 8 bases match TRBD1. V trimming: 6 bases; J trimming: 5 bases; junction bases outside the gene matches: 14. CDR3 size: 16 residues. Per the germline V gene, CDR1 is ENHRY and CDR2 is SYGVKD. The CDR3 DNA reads TGTGCCATCAGGGAGGCTACGGACAGGGCCTCATATGGCTACACCTTC. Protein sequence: CAIREATDRASYGYTF.

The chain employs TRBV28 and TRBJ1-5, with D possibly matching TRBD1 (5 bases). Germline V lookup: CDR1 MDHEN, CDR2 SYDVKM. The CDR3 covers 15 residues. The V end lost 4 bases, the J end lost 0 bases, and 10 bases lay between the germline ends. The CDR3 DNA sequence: TGTGCCAGCAGTTCCCAGGGATATAGCAATCAGCCCCAGCATTTT. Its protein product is CASSSQGYSNQPQHF.

The DNA of the CDR3 is TGCGCCAGCAGCCACTCGGCGTTGGGGTCGGCCCAGTACTTC. Amino acids: CASSHSALGSAQYF. The chain uses TRBV5-1 and TRBJ2-5, with unresolved D. V lost 4 bases and J lost 9, with 19 bases in between. CDR1 is SGHRS, CDR2 YFSETQ, per germline. This CDR3 region has 14 residues.

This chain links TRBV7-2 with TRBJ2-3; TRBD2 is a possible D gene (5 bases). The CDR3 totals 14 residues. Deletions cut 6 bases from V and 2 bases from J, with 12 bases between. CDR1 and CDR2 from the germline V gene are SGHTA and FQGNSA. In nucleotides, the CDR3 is TGTGCCAGCAGGGCCCTCCGGGACACAGATACGCAGTATTTT. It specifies CASRALRDTDTQYF.

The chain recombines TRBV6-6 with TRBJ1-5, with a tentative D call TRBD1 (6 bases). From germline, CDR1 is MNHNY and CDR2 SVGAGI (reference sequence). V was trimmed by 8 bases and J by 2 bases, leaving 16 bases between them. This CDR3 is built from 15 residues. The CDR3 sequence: CASGSPGGGNQPQHF. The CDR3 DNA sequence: TGTGCCAGCGGCTCGCCGGGGGGCGGCAATCAGCCCCAGCATTTT.

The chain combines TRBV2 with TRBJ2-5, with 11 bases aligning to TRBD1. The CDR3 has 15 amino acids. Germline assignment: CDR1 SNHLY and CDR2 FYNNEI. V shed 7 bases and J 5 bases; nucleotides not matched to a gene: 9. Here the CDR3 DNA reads TGTGCCAGCAACTCGGACAGGGGGCTTCGTGAGACCCAGTACTTC. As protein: CASNSDRGLRETQYF.

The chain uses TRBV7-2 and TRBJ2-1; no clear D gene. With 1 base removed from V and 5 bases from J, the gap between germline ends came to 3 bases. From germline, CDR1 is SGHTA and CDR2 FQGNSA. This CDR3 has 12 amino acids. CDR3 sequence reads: CASSLDNNEQFF. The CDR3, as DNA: TGTGCCAGCAGCTTAGATAACAATGAGCAGTTCTTC.

CDR3 sequence reads: CASSLWGSDTQYF. The CDR3 DNA is TGTGCCAGCAGCTTATGGGGGTCGGATACGCAGTATTTT. The V and J genes are TRBV7-9 and TRBJ2-3; D tentatively fits TRBD1 or TRBD2 (5 bases each). Trimming stripped 2 bases from V and 6 bases from J, with 9 bases between. This CDR3 is 13 amino acids long. The germline V gene encodes CDR1 SEHNR and CDR2 FQNEAQ (reference sequence). The full variable domain, its missing parts supplied by reference TRBV7-9 and TRBJ2-3, is DTGVSQNPRHKITKRGQNVTFRCDPISEHNRLYWYRQTLGQGPEFLTYFQNEAQLEKSRLLSDRFSAERPKGSFSTLEIQRTEQGDSAMYLCASSLWGSDTQYFGPGTRLTVL.

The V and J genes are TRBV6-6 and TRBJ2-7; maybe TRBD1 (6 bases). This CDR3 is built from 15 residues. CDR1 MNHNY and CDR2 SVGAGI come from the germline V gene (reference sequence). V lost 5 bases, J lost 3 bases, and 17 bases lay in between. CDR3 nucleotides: TGTGCCAGCAGTCCACAGGGCAGGGGCGTCTACGAGCAGTACTTC. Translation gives CASSPQGRGVYEQYF.

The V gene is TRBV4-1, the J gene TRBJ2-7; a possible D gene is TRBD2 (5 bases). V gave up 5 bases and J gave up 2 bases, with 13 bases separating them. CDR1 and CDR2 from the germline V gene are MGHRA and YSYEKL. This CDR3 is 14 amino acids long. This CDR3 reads CASSYPGKTYEQYF. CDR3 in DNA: TGCGCCAGCAGCTACCCCGGGAAAACCTACGAGCAGTACTTC.

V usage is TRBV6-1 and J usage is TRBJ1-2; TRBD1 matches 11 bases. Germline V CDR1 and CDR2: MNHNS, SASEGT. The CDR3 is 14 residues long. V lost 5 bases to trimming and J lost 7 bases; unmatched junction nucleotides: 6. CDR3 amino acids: CASSRTGGGSGYTF. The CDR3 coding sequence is TGTGCCAGCAGTCGGACAGGGGGCGGGAGTGGCTACACCTTC.

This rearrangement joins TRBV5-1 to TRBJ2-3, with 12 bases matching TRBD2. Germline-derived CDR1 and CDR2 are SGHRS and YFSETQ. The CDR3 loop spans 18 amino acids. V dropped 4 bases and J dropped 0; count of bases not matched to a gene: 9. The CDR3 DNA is TGCGCCAGCAGCCCGGCTAGCGGGGGGGCCCGTAGCACAGATACGCAGTATTTT. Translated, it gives CASSPASGGARSTDTQYF.

The DNA of the CDR3 is TGTGCCAGCGGGATACAGGGGAACACTGAAGCTTTCTTT. As protein: CASGIQGNTEAFF. The rearrangement joins TRBV2 to TRBJ1-1; weak D call: TRBD1 (6 bases). The CDR3 totals 13 residues. Germline V gene lookup returns CDR1 SNHLY and CDR2 FYNNEI. The ends were cut back, 8 bases at V and 1 base at J, with 11 bases in the middle.

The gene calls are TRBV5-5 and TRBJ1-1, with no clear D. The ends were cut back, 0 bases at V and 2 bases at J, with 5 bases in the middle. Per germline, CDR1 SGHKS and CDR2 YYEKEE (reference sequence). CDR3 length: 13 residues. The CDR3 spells CASSLGLNTEAFF. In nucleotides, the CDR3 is TGTGCCAGCAGCTTGGGCCTAAACACTGAAGCTTTCTTT.

The CDR3 sequence is CAISGTSTGELFF. CDR3 DNA: TGTGCCATCAGTGGGACTAGTACCGGGGAGCTGTTTTTT. The gene calls are TRBV10-3 and TRBJ2-2; 7 nucleotides line up with TRBD2. J gave up 5 bases and V 4 bases, and 1 base lay outside the gene matches. The CDR3 covers 13 residues. Germline V gene data show CDR1 as ENHRY and CDR2 as SYGVKD.

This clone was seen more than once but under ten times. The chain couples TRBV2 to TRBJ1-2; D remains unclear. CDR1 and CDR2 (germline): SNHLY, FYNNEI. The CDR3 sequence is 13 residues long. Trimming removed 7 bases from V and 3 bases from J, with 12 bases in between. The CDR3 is CASNDPGDYGYTF. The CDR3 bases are TGTGCCAGCAACGACCCTGGGGACTATGGCTACACCTTC.

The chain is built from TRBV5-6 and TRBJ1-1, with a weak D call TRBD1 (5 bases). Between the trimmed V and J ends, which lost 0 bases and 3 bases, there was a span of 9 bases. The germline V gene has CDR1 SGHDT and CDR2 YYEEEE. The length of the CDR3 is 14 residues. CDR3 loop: CASSLGGLDTEAFF. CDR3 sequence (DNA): TGTGCCAGCAGCTTGGGGGGCCTGGACACTGAAGCTTTCTTT.